This is a list of T cell receptor beta chains from one sample in a study of regulatory T cells in long-lasting Graves disease. Each CDR3 protein is one row after TCRdb ran MiXCR on the multiplex PCR reads. Here the sample spans 450,000 to 500,000 distinct CDR3 sequences, roughly 15% being singletons. The same specimen was also included in a second study, on T cells in Graves' hyperthyroidism and ophthalmopathy.

The input for sequencing was peripheral blood mononuclear cells (PBMCs), taken at new diagnosis, from a patient treated with antithyroid drugs. These TCRs come from a man aged 40-49 years with Graves disease. CDR3s include the opening cysteine and the closing phenylalanine or tryptophan. D genes are given only for firm matches. A row's size may be missing; if present it is once, few, many or a size class.

>TRBV2|many|TRBJ2-3|TRBD2
CASSVRGRAVDTQYF
TGTGCCAGCAGTGTCCGCGGGAGGGCAGTGGATACGCAGTATTTT
>TRBV24-1|many|TRBJ2-7|TRBD1
CATGQGGEQYF
TGTGCCACCGGACAGGGTGGAGAGCAGTACTTC
>TRBV28|many|TRBJ2-5|TRBD1
CASSLRVKTGQGKETQYF
TGTGCCAGCAGTTTGCGGGTGAAGACGGGACAGGGGAAAGAGACCCAGTACTTC
>TRBV19|once|TRBJ2-4|TRBD2
CASKLAGLPNIQYF
TGTGCCAGTAAACTAGCGGGATTACCCAACATTCAGTACTTC
>TRBV4-2|-|TRBJ2-1|-
CASSQESDTGKQFF
TGTGCCAGCAGCCAAGAATCTGATACGGGAAAGCAGTTCTTC
>TRBV18|-|TRBJ2-7|-
CASSESATKPYEQYF
TGTGCCAGCTCAGAAAGTGCGACGAAACCCTACGAGCAGTACTTC
>TRBV15|many|TRBJ2-5|-
CATSRDRRGETQYF
TGTGCCACCAGCAGGGACCGGCGGGGAGAGACCCAGTACTTC
>TRBV10-2|-|TRBJ1-1|TRBD1
CASSQRQGAKDTEAFF
TGCGCCAGCAGTCAGAGACAGGGGGCGAAGGACACTGAAGCTTTCTTT
>TRBV11-2|many|TRBJ2-7|-
CASSIGAVPVEQYF
TGTGCCAGCAGCATAGGGGCTGTTCCAGTGGAGCAGTACTTC
>TRBV20-1|many|TRBJ2-1|TRBD2
CSARDGLAGFNEQFF
TGCAGTGCTAGAGATGGACTAGCGGGGTTCAATGAGCAGTTCTTC
>TRBV12-3/TRBV12-4|few|TRBJ1-4|TRBD1
CASRQGGGEKLFF
TGTGCCAGCAGACAGGGGGGAGGTGAAAAACTGTTTTTT
>TRBV27|few|TRBJ1-6|TRBD1
CASSLIATGGSYNSPLHF
TGTGCCAGCAGTTTGATAGCAACAGGGGGCTCCTATAATTCACCCCTCCACTTT
>TRBV7-2|few|TRBJ1-3|-
CASSSLESTIYF
TGTGCCAGCAGCTCCCTCGAGAGCACCATATATTTT
>TRBV28|many|TRBJ1-3|-
CASSYIGNTIYF
TGTGCCAGCAGCTATATTGGAAACACCATATATTTT
>TRBV28|few|TRBJ2-7|TRBD2
CTSSPSYLTSGRFDEQYF
TGTACCAGCAGTCCCAGCTACCTGACTAGCGGGAGGTTCGACGAGCAGTACTTC
>TRBV2|-|TRBJ2-7|-
CASSARGEQYF
TGTGCCAGCAGCGCAAGGGGCGAGCAGTACTTC
>TRBV28|many|TRBJ2-1|TRBD2
CASTTSGRAYNEQFF
TGTGCCAGCACCACTAGCGGGAGGGCCTACAATGAGCAGTTCTTC
>TRBV3-1|many|TRBJ2-5|TRBD1
CASSQGQGRIGETQYF
TGTGCCAGCAGCCAAGGACAGGGACGGATCGGAGAGACCCAGTACTTC
>TRBV7-9|many|TRBJ2-1|TRBD2
CAGRVGTSTSEQFF
TGTGCCGGCCGGGTCGGGACTAGCACTTCTGAGCAGTTCTTC
>TRBV18|-|TRBJ1-6|-
CASSPEDTQNSPLHF
TGTGCCAGCTCACCTGAGGACACGCAGAATTCACCCCTCCACTTT
>TRBV24-1|many|TRBJ2-1|TRBD2
CATSDATSGIIDEQFF
TGTGCCACCAGTGATGCGACTAGCGGGATAATTGATGAGCAGTTCTTC
>TRBV2|few|TRBJ1-3|TRBD1
CASTRTGGNTIYF
TGTGCCAGCACCCGGACAGGGGGGAACACCATATATTTT
>TRBV12-3/TRBV12-4|-|TRBJ1-6|TRBD1
CASSSTGLDSPLHF
TGTGCCAGCAGTTCGACAGGGTTGGATTCACCCCTCCACTTT
>TRBV7-9|few|TRBJ2-7|TRBD1
CASSLALTGPIYEQYF
TGTGCCAGCAGCTTAGCGTTGACAGGGCCAATATACGAGCAGTACTTC
>TRBV6-1|many|TRBJ1-5|-
CASGVNQPQHF
TGTGCCAGCGGGGTAAACCAGCCCCAGCATTTT
>TRBV9|-|TRBJ2-2|-
CATLELFF
TGTGCCACCCTGGAGCTGTTTTTT
>TRBV12-3/TRBV12-4|-|TRBJ1-4|TRBD1
CASSNPGGGREKLFF
TGTGCCAGCAGTAACCCAGGGGGCGGTCGGGAAAAACTGTTTTTT
>TRBV11-3|many|TRBJ2-1|TRBD2
CASSTDGPLAGSYLEQFF
TGTGCCAGCAGCACCGATGGGCCTCTAGCGGGATCTTACCTTGAGCAGTTCTTC
>TRBV10-1|few|TRBJ1-1|TRBD1
CASSDRVGTEAFF
TGCGCCAGCAGCGACAGGGTAGGGACTGAAGCTTTCTTT
>TRBV28|-|TRBJ2-3|-
CASRSRTDTQYF
TGTGCCAGCAGGTCGCGGACAGATACGCAGTATTTT
>TRBV3-1|-|TRBJ2-6|TRBD2
CASSRKTSVTSGANVLTF
TGTGCCAGCAGCAGGAAGACTAGCGTGACATCTGGGGCCAACGTCCTGACTTTC
>TRBV11-2|many|TRBJ1-3|-
CASSLNPGVAGNTIYF
TGTGCCAGCAGCCTAAACCCGGGGGTTGCTGGAAACACCATATATTTT
>TRBV20-1|few|TRBJ2-7|TRBD2
CSARTRTSNEQYF
TGCAGTGCTAGGACCCGGACTAGCAACGAGCAGTACTTC
>TRBV5-1|many|TRBJ2-1|-
CASSSGDRGQFF
TGCGCCAGCAGCTCCGGGGATCGGGGGCAGTTCTTC
>TRBV11-2|many|TRBJ2-7|TRBD2
CASSLDLGSGSPSSYEQYF
TGTGCCAGCAGCTTAGATCTGGGTAGCGGGAGCCCCAGCTCCTACGAGCAGTACTTC
>TRBV29-1|many|TRBJ1-1|-
CSVEIGAATEAFF
TGCAGCGTTGAAATAGGGGCGGCCACTGAAGCTTTCTTT
>TRBV28|many|TRBJ2-7|TRBD2
CASSLLAGANEQYF
TGTGCCAGCAGTTTACTAGCGGGAGCAAACGAGCAGTACTTC
>TRBV9|many|TRBJ1-1|-
CASSVEPGDTEAFF
TGTGCCAGCAGCGTAGAACCCGGGGACACTGAAGCTTTCTTT
>TRBV6-2/TRBV6-3|few|TRBJ2-3|-
CASSDRQGRTDTQYF
TGTGCCAGCAGTGATCGGCAGGGGAGGACAGATACGCAGTATTTT
>TRBV2|many|TRBJ1-2|-
CASSSNQGLGYGYTF
TGTGCCAGCAGCTCCAACCAGGGGCTAGGATATGGCTACACCTTC
>TRBV6-2/TRBV6-3|many|TRBJ2-3|-
CASSEGAVGTDTQYF
TGTGCCAGCAGTGAAGGGGCAGTTGGCACAGATACGCAGTATTTT
>TRBV28|many|TRBJ1-1|-
CASSLEGSRIMNTEAFF
TGTGCCAGCAGTTTAGAGGGAAGCCGAATAATGAACACTGAAGCTTTCTTT
>TRBV5-1|many|TRBJ2-1|-
CASSLVRHNEQFF
TGCGCCAGCAGCTTGGTTAGGCACAATGAGCAGTTCTTC
>TRBV28|-|TRBJ2-2|TRBD1
CASSPGQGLSGELFF
TGTGCCAGCAGTCCGGGACAGGGACTATCCGGGGAGCTGTTTTTT
>TRBV19|-|TRBJ1-6|TRBD1
CASSIGQGLVSPLHF
TGTGCCAGTAGTATCGGACAGGGGTTAGTCTCACCCCTCCACTTT
>TRBV7-9|few|TRBJ2-6|-
CASSLDGDPTGANVLTF
TGTGCCAGCAGCTTAGATGGGGACCCTACTGGGGCCAACGTCCTGACTTTC
>TRBV20-1|-|TRBJ2-7|TRBD1
CSIQGAVEQYF
TGCAGCATACAGGGGGCGGTCGAGCAGTACTTC
>TRBV7-9|many|TRBJ2-3|-
CASSLSVADTQYF
TGTGCCAGCAGCTTAAGTGTCGCAGATACGCAGTATTTT
>TRBV28|many|TRBJ1-2|TRBD1
CASLVNQGGANYGYTF
TGTGCCAGCTTAGTTAACCAGGGGGGAGCTAACTATGGCTACACCTTC
>TRBV29-1|-|TRBJ2-1|TRBD2
CSCIDDSGSPTTLSYNEQFF
TGCAGTTGTATTGATGATAGCGGGAGCCCCACTACCCTTTCCTACAATGAGCAGTTCTTC
>TRBV12-3/TRBV12-4|many|TRBJ2-5|TRBD1
CASRYTGVETQYF
TGTGCCAGCAGATATACAGGGGTTGAGACCCAGTACTTC
>TRBV6-1|few|TRBJ2-1|-
CASSKTRDNYDEQFF
TGTGCCAGCAGTAAAACCCGGGACAACTACGATGAGCAGTTCTTC
>TRBV24-1|-|TRBJ2-1|TRBD2
CATSDPSGRGGGEQFF
TGTGCCACCAGTGACCCTAGCGGGAGGGGGGGCGGGGAGCAGTTCTTC